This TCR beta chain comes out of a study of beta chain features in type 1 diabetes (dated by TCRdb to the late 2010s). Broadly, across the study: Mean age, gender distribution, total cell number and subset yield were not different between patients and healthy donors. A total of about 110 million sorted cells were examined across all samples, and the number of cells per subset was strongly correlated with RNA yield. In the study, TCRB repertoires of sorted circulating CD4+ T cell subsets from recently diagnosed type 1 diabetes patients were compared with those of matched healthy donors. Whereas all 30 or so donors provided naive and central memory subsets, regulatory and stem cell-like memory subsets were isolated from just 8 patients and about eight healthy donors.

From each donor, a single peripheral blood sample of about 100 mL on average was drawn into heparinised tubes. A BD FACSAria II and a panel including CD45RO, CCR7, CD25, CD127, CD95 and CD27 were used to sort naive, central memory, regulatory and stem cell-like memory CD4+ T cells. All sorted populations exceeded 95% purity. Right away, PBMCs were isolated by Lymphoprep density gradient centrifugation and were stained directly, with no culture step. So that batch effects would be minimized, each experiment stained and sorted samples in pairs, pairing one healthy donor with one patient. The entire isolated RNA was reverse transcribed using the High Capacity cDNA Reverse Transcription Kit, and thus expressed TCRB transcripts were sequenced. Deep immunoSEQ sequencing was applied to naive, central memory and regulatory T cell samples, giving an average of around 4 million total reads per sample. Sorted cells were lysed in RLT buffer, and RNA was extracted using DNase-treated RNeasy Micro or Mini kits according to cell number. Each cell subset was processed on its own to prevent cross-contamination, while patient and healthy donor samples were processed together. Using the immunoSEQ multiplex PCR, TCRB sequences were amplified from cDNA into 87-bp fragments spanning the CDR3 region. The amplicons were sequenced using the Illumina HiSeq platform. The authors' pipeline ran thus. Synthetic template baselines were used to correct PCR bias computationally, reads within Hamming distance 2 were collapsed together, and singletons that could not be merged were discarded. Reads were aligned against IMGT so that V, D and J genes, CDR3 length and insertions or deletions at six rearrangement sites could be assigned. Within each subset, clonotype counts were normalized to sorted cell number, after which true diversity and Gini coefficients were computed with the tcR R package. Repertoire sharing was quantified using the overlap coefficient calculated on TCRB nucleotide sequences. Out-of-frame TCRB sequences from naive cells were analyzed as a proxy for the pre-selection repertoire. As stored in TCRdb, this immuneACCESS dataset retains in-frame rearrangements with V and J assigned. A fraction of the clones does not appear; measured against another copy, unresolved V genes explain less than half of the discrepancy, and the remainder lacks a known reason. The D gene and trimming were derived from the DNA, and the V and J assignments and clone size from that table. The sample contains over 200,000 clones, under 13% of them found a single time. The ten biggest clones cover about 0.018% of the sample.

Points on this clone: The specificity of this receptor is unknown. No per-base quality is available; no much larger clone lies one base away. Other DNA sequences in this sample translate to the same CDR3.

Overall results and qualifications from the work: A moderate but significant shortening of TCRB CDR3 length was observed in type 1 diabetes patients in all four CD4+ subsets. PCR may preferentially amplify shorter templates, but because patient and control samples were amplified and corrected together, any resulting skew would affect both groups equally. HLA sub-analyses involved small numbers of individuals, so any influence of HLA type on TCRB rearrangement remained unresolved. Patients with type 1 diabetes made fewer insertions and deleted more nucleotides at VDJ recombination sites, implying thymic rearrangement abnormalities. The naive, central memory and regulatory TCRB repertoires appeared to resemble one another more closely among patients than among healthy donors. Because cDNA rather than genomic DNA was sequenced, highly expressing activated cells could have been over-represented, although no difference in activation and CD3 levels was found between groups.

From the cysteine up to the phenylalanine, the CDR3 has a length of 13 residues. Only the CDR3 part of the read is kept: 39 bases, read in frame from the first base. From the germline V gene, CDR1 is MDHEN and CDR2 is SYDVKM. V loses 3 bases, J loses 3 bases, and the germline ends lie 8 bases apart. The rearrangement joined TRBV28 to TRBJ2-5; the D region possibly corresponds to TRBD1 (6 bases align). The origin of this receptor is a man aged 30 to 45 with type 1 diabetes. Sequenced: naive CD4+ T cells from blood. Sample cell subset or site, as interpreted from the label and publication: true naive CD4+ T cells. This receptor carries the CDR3 CASSLGAEETQYF. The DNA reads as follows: TGTGCCAGCAGTTTGGGGGCCGAAGAGACCCAGTACTTC.